One and the same sample provided the 25 T cell receptor beta chains below, sequenced in a study of post-analysis software for immune sequencing data. Unique molecular identifiers were present in the TCR beta cDNA libraries. TCRdb used MiXCR to reprocess the PCR reads, holding one entry per CDR3 protein. The sample lists about 770,000 distinct CDR3 sequences, 40% to 55% occurring once. The antigens of these receptors remain unknown. Study-wide results and caveats: In patients, about 5 TRBV segments were more frequent than in controls, with TRBV5-6, TRBV5-1 and TRBV20-1 among them.

Sequencing was performed on blood. The receptors were gathered from a girl aged 5 to 17 with multiple sclerosis.

The CDR3 spells CASSSDGHSEKLFF. As DNA, the CDR3 is TGTGCCAGCAGCTCCGACGGACATTCTGAAAAACTGTTTTTT. V usage is TRBV7-2 and J usage is TRBJ1-4, with D tentatively TRBD1 (5 bases). From germline, CDR1 is SGHTA and CDR2 FQGNSA. The CDR3 runs 14 residues. V lost 4 bases and J lost 7, with 13 bases in between.

This clonotype was seen more than once but under ten times. CDR3 sequence (DNA): TGCAGCGTTGTAGGACTCAATGAGCAGTTCTTC. This translates into CSVVGLNEQFF. J is TRBJ2-1 and V is TRBV29-1, with D possibly being TRBD2 (5 bases). Trimming took 4 bases from V and 6 from J, leaving 7 bases between them. The CDR3 consists of 11 residues. Germline V gene sequence: CDR1 SQVTM, CDR2 ANQGSEA.

The DNA for the CDR3 is TGTGCCAGCAGCCAAGATGTGCGGGAGGGTTACGAGCAGTACTTC. This codes for CASSQDVREGYEQYF. The rearrangement joins TRBV3-1 to TRBJ2-7; 9 bases are shared with TRBD2. CDR1 LGHDT and CDR2 YNNKEL come from the germline V gene (reference sequence). V lost 0 bases, J lost 4 bases, and 4 bases stayed unmatched. This CDR3 has 15 amino acids.

This clonotype was counted ten times or more. This sequence joins TRBV20-1 and TRBJ2-5; D is ambiguous. Trimming cost V 5 bases and J 0 bases, with 1 base left between them. The germline V gene has CDR1 DFQATT and CDR2 SNEGSKA (reference sequence). The CDR3 is 10 amino acids. The CDR3 DNA reads as TGCAGTGCTCACCAAGAGACCCAGTACTTC. It specifies CSAHQETQYF.

This chain uses TRBV29-1 with TRBJ2-7, with TRBD2 matching over 7 bases. CDR1 and CDR2 (germline): SQVTM, ANQGSEA. The CDR3 covers 15 residues. The V and J ends lost 2 bases and 7 bases, in that order; junction bases with no gene match: 14. Here the CDR3 reads CSVEYASGHYNEQYF. CDR3 coding DNA: TGCAGCGTTGAATACGCTAGCGGCCACTACAATGAGCAGTACTTC.

The chain is built from TRBV5-1 and TRBJ1-1; no definite D call. The germline V gene encodes CDR1 SGHRS and CDR2 YFSETQ. Trimming cost V 1 base and J 3 bases, with 19 bases left between them. This CDR3 is built from 17 residues. The CDR3 region has the DNA TGCGCCAGCAGCTTGTCGACATCCGGAGTAGCGGACACTGAAGCTTTCTTT. It specifies CASSLSTSGVADTEAFF.

This clonotype has only a few counts. V usage is TRBV27 and J usage is TRBJ1-4; the D is unclear. CDR1 is MNHEY, CDR2 SMNVEV, per germline (reference sequence). V lost 8 bases and J 8 bases, leaving 15 bases between the germline ends. This CDR3 contains 13 residues. For the CDR3, the DNA is TGTGCCAGCCGGAGGACGCGGGAGGAAAAACTGTTTTTT. The encoded protein is CASRRTREEKLFF. Full variable domain (missing parts from reference TRBV27 and TRBJ1-4): EAQVTQNPRYLITVTGKKLTVTCSQNMNHEYMSWYRQDPGLGLRQIYYSMNVEVTDKGDVPEGYKVSRKEKRNFPLILESPSPNQTSLYFCASRRTREEKLFFGSGTQLSVL.

The chain links TRBV20-1 to TRBJ2-5, with D perhaps matching TRBD1 (5 bases). Near its end, the DNA agrees better with TRBJ2-7, so the J call may be wrong. Per the germline V gene, CDR1 is DFQATT and CDR2 is SNEGSKA (reference sequence). CDR3 length: 14 amino acids. The CDR3 nucleotides read TGCAGTGCTAGAGAGGGGCTAGGGGTCCACGAGCAGTACTTC. The encoded protein is CSAREGLGVHEQYF.

This clonotype was found a few times. The chain carries TRBV20-1 and TRBJ1-2; TRBD1 might be the D (6 bases). The V end lost 0 bases, the J end lost 13 bases, and 15 bases lay between the germline ends. The CDR3 contains 12 residues. In germline, CDR1 is DFQATT, CDR2 SNEGSKA (reference sequence). This CDR3 reads CSARDRELGATF. CDR3 in DNA: TGCAGTGCTAGAGATCGGGAATTGGGGGCCACCTTC.

The J gene is TRBJ2-1, the V gene TRBV6-6; no definite D call. This CDR3 has 15 amino acids. Trimming removed 2 bases from V and 3 bases from J, with 11 bases in between. Germline assignment: CDR1 MNHNY and CDR2 SVGAGI (reference sequence). The CDR3 DNA is TGTGCCAGCAGTTACCTGGTTGAGCGCTACAATGAGCAGTTCTTC. It encodes CASSYLVERYNEQFF.

The genes are TRBV12-3 or TRBV12-4 and TRBJ2-5; D unclear. The V end was cut by 0 bases, the J end by 4 bases, with 6 bases between. The CDR3 has 13 amino acids. The CDR3 bases are TGTGCCAGCAGTTTAGCGTACCGAGAGACCCAGTACTTC. Amino acids: CASSLAYRETQYF.

This clonotype has just a few counts. The chain's CDR3 is CASSQAPGQGQETQYF. CDR3 DNA: TGTGCCAGCAGCCAAGCTCCGGGACAGGGGCAAGAGACCCAGTACTTC. The chain couples TRBV3-1 to TRBJ2-5; 10 bases are a match to TRBD1. From germline, CDR1 is LGHDT and CDR2 YNNKEL (reference sequence). The ends lost 1 base at V and 2 bases at J; junction bases unmatched: 4. The CDR3 length is 16 residues.

The rearrangement joins TRBV27 to TRBJ1-1; D is uncertain. The V end was cut by 5 bases, the J end by 4 bases, with 14 bases between. The CDR3 consists of 14 residues. Germline loops: CDR1 MNHEY, CDR2 SMNVEV (reference sequence). The CDR3 reads CASSIAGRGTEAFF. DNA of the CDR3: TGTGCCAGCAGTATCGCCGGGCGGGGCACTGAAGCTTTCTTT.

This clonotype was observed once. The chain employs TRBV10-3 and TRBJ2-5; TRBD2 agrees at 14 bases. This CDR3 region has 15 residues. V lost 7 bases to trimming and J lost 11 bases; unmatched junction nucleotides: 12. Per the germline V gene, CDR1 is ENHRY and CDR2 is SYGVKD. In nucleotides, the CDR3 is TGTGCCATCACCCCGGGACTAGCGGGAGTTGGTGAGCAGTACTTC. Translation: CAITPGLAGVGEQYF.

The chain has TRBV4-2 and TRBJ2-6, with TRBD2 identical over 11 bases. This CDR3 is built from 18 residues. Germline assignment: CDR1 LGHNA and CDR2 YNFKEQ. V was pared by 5 bases and J by 0 bases, with 6 bases of the junction left unmatched. Written as DNA, the CDR3 is TGTGCCAGCAGCACGACTAGCGGGACCGTCTCTGGGGCCAACGTCCTGACTTTC. Residues: CASSTTSGTVSGANVLTF.

The chain employs TRBV2 and TRBJ1-5, with TRBD1 identical over 9 bases. V was pared by 6 bases and J by 6 bases, with 6 bases of the junction left unmatched. CDR3 length equals 14 residues. From germline, CDR1 is SNHLY and CDR2 FYNNEI. In nucleotides, the CDR3 is TGTGCCAGCAGGGGGGACAGGGTCGGTCAGCCCCAGCATTTT. This translates into CASRGDRVGQPQHF.

The genes are TRBV6-2 or TRBV6-3 and TRBJ2-1, with D unclear. CDR3 length: 15 amino acids. V was pared by 0 bases and J by 6 bases, with 12 bases between. The germline gives CDR1 MNHEY, CDR2 SVGEGT. This CDR3 reads CASSYSVGPLNEQFF. CDR3 DNA: TGTGCCAGCAGTTACTCAGTCGGACCTCTCAATGAGCAGTTCTTC.

In its sample, this clonotype was seen a few times. The chain has TRBV29-1 and TRBJ2-1, with 7 bases aligning to TRBD2. The V segment lost 6 bases and the J segment 9 bases; nucleotides outside the gene matches: 11. CDR1 SQVTM and CDR2 ANQGSEA come from the germline V gene. This CDR3 has 13 residues. CDR3 nucleotide sequence: TGCAGCGTCGGAGGACTAGGAGGCTTTGAGCAGTTCTTC. Its translation: CSVGGLGGFEQFF.

This clonotype occurred once. This chain connects TRBV20-1 to TRBJ2-1; 9 bases agree with TRBD2. V gave up 6 bases and J gave up 0 bases; unmatched junction bases: 3. The CDR3 runs to 14 residues. CDR1 and CDR2 from the germline V gene are DFQATT and SNEGSKA (reference sequence). The CDR3 DNA reads as TGCAGTGCCCGGACTAGCGACTCCTACAATGAGCAGTTCTTC. Encoded protein: CSARTSDSYNEQFF.

The V call is TRBV4-3, the J call TRBJ1-1, with D unresolved. CDR1 LGHNA and CDR2 YSLEER come from the germline V gene. This CDR3 has 17 amino acids. V was shortened by 0 bases and J by 0 bases, with 14 bases between the two germline ends. CDR3 nucleotide sequence: TGCGCCAGCAGCCAAGATCGAGTAGGATCACTGAACACTGAAGCTTTCTTT. Protein: CASSQDRVGSLNTEAFF.

This sequence joins TRBV29-1 and TRBJ2-5, with TRBD2 matching 8 bases. The J call may be faulty, since TRBJ2-7 better matches the DNA end. The CDR3 is made up of 18 amino acids. Per germline, CDR1 SQVTM and CDR2 ANQGSEA. CDR3 in amino acids: CSVVPPGSGGPFTYEQYF. In DNA, the CDR3 is TGCAGCGTTGTCCCTCCGGGCTCGGGAGGGCCTTTCACCTACGAGCAGTACTTC.

CDR3 DNA sequence: TGTGCCAGCAGGACGACAGGGTCGAAATACTACGAGCAGTACTTC. Amino acid sequence: CASRTTGSKYYEQYF. The chain couples TRBV12-3 or TRBV12-4 to TRBJ2-7; 7 bases map to TRBD1. Trimming took 6 bases from V and 3 from J; bases not matched to a gene: 11. The CDR3 contains 15 residues.

The chain carries TRBV20-1 and TRBJ2-5, with 12 bases matching TRBD2. Germline-derived CDR1 and CDR2 are DFQATT and SNEGSKA (reference sequence). This CDR3 has 15 amino acids. V lost 2 bases to trimming and J lost 0 bases; unmatched junction nucleotides: 1. CDR3 coding DNA: TGCAGTGCTAGAACTAGCGGGAGGTACCAAGAGACCCAGTACTTC. The encoded protein is CSARTSGRYQETQYF.

The chain is built from TRBV29-1 and TRBJ2-1; the match to TRBD2 covers 9 bases. This CDR3 is built from 13 residues. Germline CDR1 is SQVTM and CDR2 is ANQGSEA. Germline trimming cut 6 bases from V and 5 bases from J; bases unmatched to any gene: 5. CDR3 in amino acids: CSVGTSLNNEQFF. CDR3 nucleotides: TGCAGCGTAGGGACTAGCCTCAACAATGAGCAGTTCTTC.

V usage is TRBV24-1 and J usage is TRBJ2-1, with 8 bases aligning to TRBD2. V shed 3 bases, J shed 0 bases, and the junction held 3 bases outside the gene matches. CDR3 length equals 16 residues. Germline CDR1 and CDR2: KGHDR and SFDVKD. This CDR3 is CATSDISGDSYNEQFF. In nucleotides, the CDR3 is TGTGCCACCAGTGATATTAGCGGGGACTCCTACAATGAGCAGTTCTTC.